A single sample gave rise to the 32 T cell receptor beta chains below, sequenced in a study of OX40 agonist ivuxolimab in advanced cancers. Method: immunoSEQ multiplex PCR; TCRdb's copy keeps in-frame clones and lacks some. Altogether under 75,000 clones are present, roughly 84% being singletons, with the ten largest covering less than 0.85%. The sequencing here drew on CD4+ or CD8+ T cells sorted from blood, taken in a trial of the OX40 agonist ivuxolimab. These receptors were collected from an adult with an advanced solid tumor such as melanoma, head and neck, liver or kidney cancer.

This chain links TRBV7-2 with TRBJ2-7; D is unresolved. V lost 6 bases and J 3 bases, leaving 6 bases between the germline ends. In germline, CDR1 is SGHTA, CDR2 FQGNSA. The CDR3 loop spans 11 amino acids. CDR3 in amino acids: CASSYYYEQYF. CDR3 nucleotides: TGTGCCAGCAGTTACTACTACGAGCAGTACTTC.

This chain links TRBV23-1 with TRBJ2-7; 9 nucleotides match TRBD1. TRBV23-1 is filed as an ORF, its function uncertain. The V and J ends lost 0 bases and 2 bases, in that order; junction bases with no gene match: 2. The CDR3 is 15 residues long. The CDR3 loop is CASSQSGQGAYEQYF. CDR3 DNA sequence: TGCGCCAGCAGTCAATCGGGACAGGGCGCCTACGAGCAGTACTTC.

The V gene is TRBV6-1, the J gene TRBJ2-7; unclear D gene. The CDR3 totals 12 residues. CDR1 is MNHNS, CDR2 SASEGT, per germline. Trimming shortened V by 6 bases and J by 3 bases, and 9 bases separated the two germline ends. This chain's CDR3 is CASRGGFYEQYF. CDR3 DNA: TGTGCCAGCAGGGGTGGCTTCTACGAGCAGTACTTC.

The chain's CDR3 is CASSFVGRQVGTIQYF. For the CDR3, the DNA is TGTGCCAGCAGCTTCGTTGGCCGGCAGGTCGGAACCATTCAGTACTTC. The chain joins TRBV7-2 to TRBJ2-4; D is uncertain. V was cut by 3 bases and J by 9 bases, with 21 bases left in between. Germline CDR1 SGHTA, CDR2 FQGNSA. The CDR3 covers 16 residues.

V gene TRBV7-8 combines with J gene TRBJ1-5; 9 nucleotides align to TRBD1. This CDR3 comprises 15 residues. From germline, CDR1 is SGHVS and CDR2 FQNEAQ. Germline trimming cut 6 bases from V and 6 bases from J; bases unmatched to any gene: 9. The CDR3 DNA reads TGTGCCAGCAGTAGGGGACAGGGTGAGTTTCAGCCCCAGCATTTT. Translation: CASSRGQGEFQPQHF.

The table lists this clone with a few counts. The J gene is TRBJ2-7, the V gene TRBV7-9; D is undetermined. There are 14 residues in the CDR3. Trimming took off 5 bases at V and 2 bases at J, with 13 bases between the two ends. CDR1 is SEHNR and CDR2 is FQNEAQ in the germline V gene (reference sequence). The CDR3 coding sequence is TGTGCCAGCAGCCACGTCGGTCGCCCCTACGAGCAGTACTTC. Encoded protein: CASSHVGRPYEQYF.

The table lists this clone with a few counts. The chain joins TRBV18 to TRBJ2-1, with TRBD2 matching 7 bases. V lost 1 base and J lost 3; bases outside the gene matches: 3. The germline V gene encodes CDR1 KGHSH and CDR2 LQKENI. This CDR3 has 15 amino acids. The CDR3 sequence is CASSPLAGVYNEQFF. The CDR3 DNA sequence: TGTGCCAGCTCACCACTGGCGGGAGTCTACAATGAGCAGTTCTTC.

The chain recombines TRBV2 with TRBJ1-1; D might be TRBD1 (6 bases). The length of the CDR3 is 14 residues. CDR1 SNHLY and CDR2 FYNNEI come from the germline V gene. Between the trimmed V and J ends, which lost 6 bases and 0 bases, there was a span of 11 bases. The CDR3 protein is CASRAWTVNTEAFF. CDR3 in DNA: TGTGCCAGCAGAGCCTGGACAGTGAACACTGAAGCTTTCTTT.

The chain joins TRBV27 to TRBJ1-3, with D uncertain. Trimming removed 1 base at V and 2 bases at J, with 9 bases between. CDR3 length: 15 residues. Germline loops: CDR1 MNHEY, CDR2 SMNVEV (reference sequence). DNA for the CDR3: TGTGCCAGCAGTTTATGGCCGGTCCCTGGAAACACCATATATTTT. This encodes CASSLWPVPGNTIYF.

This chain joins TRBV5-5 and TRBJ1-5, with D perhaps TRBD1 (5 bases). The length of the CDR3 is 17 residues. Germline values: CDR1 SGHKS, CDR2 YYEKEE (reference sequence). V lost 2 bases and J lost 0, with 15 bases in between. The CDR3 here is CASSFQGSPVSNQPQHF. The CDR3 nucleotides read TGTGCCAGCAGCTTTCAGGGTTCCCCGGTTAGCAATCAGCCCCAGCATTTT. Full variable domain (missing parts from reference TRBV5-5 and TRBJ1-5): DAGVTQSPTHLIKTRGQQVTLRCSPISGHKSVSWYQQVLGQGPQFIFQYYEKEERGRGNFPDRFSARQFPNYSSELNVNALLLGDSALYLCASSFQGSPVSNQPQHFGDGTRLSIL.

The CDR3 sequence: CASSLQGARGYTF. The DNA of the CDR3 is TGTGCCAGCAGCCTACAGGGGGCGCGGGGCTACACCTTC. V is TRBV7-2 and J is TRBJ1-2; 9 positions match TRBD1. This CDR3 is 13 amino acids long. V lost 5 bases and J lost 8; bases outside the gene matches: 6. CDR1 is SGHTA and CDR2 is FQGNSA in the germline V gene.

J is TRBJ2-3 and V is TRBV5-1; D unclear. V was clipped by 0 bases and J by 1 base, with 6 bases between them. This CDR3 region has 14 residues. CDR1 is SGHRS, CDR2 YFSETQ, per germline. The CDR3 DNA follows: TGCGCCAGCAGCTTGGACACGGGCACAGATACGCAGTATTTT. Its protein is CASSLDTGTDTQYF.

The chain combines TRBV7-8 with TRBJ1-1, with no clear D. This CDR3 spans 13 amino acids. Germline V lookup: CDR1 SGHVS, CDR2 FQNEAQ. The germline V and J ends were trimmed by 1 base and 4 bases, with 7 bases remaining between them. CDR3 nucleotide sequence: TGTGCCAGCAGCTTAGGGACGGGCACTGAAGCTTTCTTT. It is translated as CASSLGTGTEAFF.

J is TRBJ2-2 and V is TRBV5-6; 7 bases are a match to TRBD1. V was clipped by 4 bases and J by 10 bases; unmatched bases: 10. The CDR3 covers 14 residues. Germline V gene sequence: CDR1 SGHDT, CDR2 YYEEEE. DNA for the CDR3: TGTGCCAGCAGCGGTAATACAGGGGCGACGGAGCTGTTTTTT. It specifies CASSGNTGATELFF.

The chain joins TRBV29-1 to TRBJ1-2; 8 bases agree with TRBD1. Trimming cost V 4 bases and J 4 bases; bases outside gene matches: 5. Germline V gene lookup returns CDR1 SQVTM and CDR2 ANQGSEA. This CDR3 contains 13 residues. The DNA of the CDR3 is TGCAGCGTTGGGGACAGGACCGGCTATGGCTACACCTTC. This sequence encodes CSVGDRTGYGYTF.

V gene TRBV28 combines with J gene TRBJ2-1; 9 bases are shared with TRBD2. V gave up 4 bases and J gave up 5 bases; unmatched junction bases: 9. This CDR3 has 16 residues. CDR1 is MDHEN and CDR2 is SYDVKM in the germline V gene. This CDR3 is CASSSAGTSPNNEQFF. The CDR3 DNA is TGTGCCAGCAGTTCCGCCGGGACTAGCCCCAACAATGAGCAGTTCTTC.

The chain combines TRBV14 with TRBJ2-5; the match to TRBD2 covers 12 bases. This CDR3 has 18 residues. With V trimmed by 0 bases and J by 2 bases, 7 bases remained unmatched. The V gene's germline CDR1 is SGHDN and CDR2 FVKESK. DNA of the CDR3: TGTGCCAGCAGCCAAGAAGATGGGCTAGCGGGGGGGCAAGAGACCCAGTACTTC. Its protein product is CASSQEDGLAGGQETQYF. Filled out from reference TRBV14 and TRBJ2-5, the complete variable domain reads EAGVTQFPSHSVIEKGQTVTLRCDPISGHDNLYWYRRVMGKEIKFLLHFVKESKQDESGMPNNRFLAERTGGTYSTLKVQPAELEDSGVYFCASSQEDGLAGGQETQYFGPGTRLLVL.

J is TRBJ1-3 and V is TRBV28, with D perhaps matching TRBD1 (5 bases). V lost 4 bases, J lost 0 bases, and 7 bases lay in between. The CDR3 consists of 14 residues. The V gene's germline CDR1 is MDHEN and CDR2 SYDVKM. The CDR3 sequence: CASSSGISGNTIYF. The DNA of the CDR3 is TGTGCCAGCAGTTCAGGGATCTCTGGAAACACCATATATTTT. The variable domain in full, completed from reference TRBV28 and TRBJ1-3, reads DVKVTQSSRYLVKRTGEKVFLECVQDMDHENMFWYRQDPGLGLRLIYFSYDVKMKEKGDIPEGYSVSREKKERFSLILESASTNQTSMYLCASSSGISGNTIYFGEGSWLTVV.

V usage is TRBV14 and J usage is TRBJ2-5; 7 nucleotides line up with TRBD1. Near its end, the DNA agrees better with TRBJ2-7, so the J call may be wrong. This CDR3 is 14 amino acids long. Germline CDR1 SGHDN, CDR2 FVKESK. The CDR3 reads CASSQDTGDYEQYF. The CDR3 DNA reads as TGTGCCAGCAGCCAAGATACAGGGGACTACGAGCAGTACTTC.

V gene TRBV30 combines with J gene TRBJ1-4; D perhaps matches TRBD1 (6 bases). CDR3 length equals 14 residues. The germline V and J ends were trimmed by 2 bases and 8 bases, with 15 bases remaining between them. Germline V CDR1 and CDR2: GTSNPN, SVGIG (reference sequence). CDR3 bases: TGTGCCTGGAGTCCGGACAGAGTAGGGGAAAAACTGTTTTTT. Its protein product is CAWSPDRVGEKLFF.

The V call is TRBV2, the J call TRBJ2-7, with 7 positions matching TRBD2. The J segment lost 5 bases and the V segment lost 3 bases, leaving 7 bases of the junction unmatched. The length of the CDR3 is 14 residues. Germline CDR1 is SNHLY and CDR2 is FYNNEI. The CDR3 loop is CASSDGGSSDEQYF. DNA for the CDR3: TGTGCCAGCAGTGACGGCGGGAGCTCGGACGAGCAGTACTTC.

The CDR3 here is CATSFDRGGTEAFF. The DNA of the CDR3 is TGTGCCACCAGCTTCGACAGGGGTGGCACTGAAGCTTTCTTT. The V call is TRBV15, the J call TRBJ1-1; 8 positions agree with TRBD1. Germline trimming cut 5 bases from V and 4 bases from J; bases unmatched to any gene: 6. Germline loops: CDR1 LNHNV, CDR2 YYDKDF (reference sequence). This CDR3 contains 14 residues.

J is TRBJ2-3 and V is TRBV29-1; 7 nucleotides align to TRBD2. V trimming: 2 bases; J trimming: 4 bases; junction bases outside the gene matches: 0. This CDR3 has 12 amino acids. The V gene's germline CDR1 is SQVTM and CDR2 ANQGSEA. The CDR3 DNA reads as TGCAGCGTTGAACTAGCGGCAGATACGCAGTATTTT. Amino acid sequence: CSVELAADTQYF.

V is TRBV29-1 and J is TRBJ2-7; 10 bases are shared with TRBD1. Germline loops: CDR1 SQVTM, CDR2 ANQGSEA. Trimming cost V 4 bases and J 5 bases; bases outside gene matches: 8. The CDR3 is 14 amino acids. CDR3 protein: CSVAWRQGADEQYF. The CDR3 DNA is TGCAGCGTTGCCTGGCGACAGGGGGCGGACGAGCAGTACTTC.

The chain is built from TRBV13 and TRBJ2-7, with a possible D match to TRBD2 (6 bases). This CDR3 region has 16 residues. Trimming shortened V by 5 bases and J by 3 bases, and 20 bases separated the two germline ends. From germline, CDR1 is PRHDT and CDR2 FYEKMQ (reference sequence). CDR3 region: CASSRGGAGPYYEQYF. CDR3 sequence (DNA): TGTGCCAGCAGCCGTGGCGGTGCGGGACCTTACTACGAGCAGTACTTC.

The gene calls are TRBV7-3 and TRBJ2-1; 12 bases map to TRBD2. This CDR3 has 14 amino acids. With V trimmed by 4 bases and J by 7 bases, 2 bases remained unmatched. CDR1 and CDR2 (germline): SGHTA, FQGTGA. The CDR3 protein is CASSSSGRGNEQFF. CDR3 DNA sequence: TGTGCCAGCAGCTCTAGCGGGAGGGGAAATGAGCAGTTCTTC.

The chain combines TRBV9 with TRBJ2-2; TRBD1 agrees at 8 bases. This CDR3 has 18 amino acids. Trimming at V came to 4 bases and at J to 1 base, leaving 12 bases not matched to a gene. CDR1 is SGDLS, CDR2 YYNGEE, per germline. DNA for the CDR3: TGTGCCAGCAGCTTCAAGGACAGGGTAATCGGGAACACCGGGGAGCTGTTTTTT. Residues: CASSFKDRVIGNTGELFF.

The V and J genes are TRBV2 and TRBJ2-5; maybe TRBD2 (7 bases). Per the germline V gene, CDR1 is SNHLY and CDR2 is FYNNEI. This CDR3 contains 13 residues. Trimming pared 7 bases from V and 4 bases from J, leaving 13 bases between. The CDR3 bases are TGTGCCAGCATTTGGGGGGGCGGAGAGACCCAGTACTTC. Protein sequence: CASIWGGGETQYF.

The rearrangement links TRBV20-1 to TRBJ1-2, with D uncertain. Germline CDR1 is DFQATT and CDR2 is SNEGSKA (reference sequence). The V and J ends lost 5 bases and 8 bases respectively, with 9 bases between them. This CDR3 comprises 10 residues. The CDR3 DNA follows: TGCAGTGCTCCGACCGCGGGCTACACCTTC. The encoded protein is CSAPTAGYTF.

In its sample, this clone was seen once. The V call is TRBV5-1, the J call TRBJ2-7, with a weak D call TRBD1 (6 bases). The V end was cut by 4 bases, the J end by 5 bases, with 13 bases between. The CDR3 extends over 13 amino acids. Germline V gives CDR1 SGHRS, CDR2 YFSETQ. The CDR3 sequence: CASSPGTFNEQYF. In DNA form, the CDR3 reads TGCGCCAGCAGCCCCGGGACATTCAACGAGCAGTACTTC.

This clone appeared a few times. The chain has TRBV4-1 and TRBJ1-1; no clear D gene. Germline V gene sequence: CDR1 MGHRA, CDR2 YSYEKL. The CDR3 runs to 15 residues. Deletions cut 1 base from V and 0 bases from J, with 9 bases between. The CDR3 DNA sequence: TGCGCCAGCAGCCAAGCCGGCGCTCTGAACACTGAAGCTTTCTTT. This codes for CASSQAGALNTEAFF.

The chain employs TRBV15 and TRBJ2-3; D gene ambiguous. This CDR3 comprises 13 residues. Trimming took 0 bases from V and 5 from J, leaving 6 bases between them. Germline V gene sequence: CDR1 LNHNV, CDR2 YYDKDF (reference sequence). DNA for the CDR3: TGTGCCACCAGCAGAGATATTGGAGATACGCAGTATTTT. This sequence encodes CATSRDIGDTQYF.